This TCR beta chain derives from a study of shared clonotypes between healthy human individuals. This clone was counted a single time. V was pared by 4 bases and J by 0 bases, with 9 bases between. There are 14 residues in the CDR3. Germline assignment: CDR1 SNHLY and CDR2 FYNNEI. Clones were read by immunoSEQ multiplex PCR, and TCRdb kept only the in-frame ones, dropping some. Of nearly 2 million clones listed, roughly 94% are singletons. It was CD45RO-negative cells, positively selected for CCR7, that made up naive CD8 cells, with terminally differentiated effector memory CD45RA+ cells excluded. Sequenced input: naive CD8+ T cells sorted from blood. The TCR originated in a man aged 18 to 35 in good health. This chain connects TRBV2 to TRBJ1-1, with D uncertain. CDR3 DNA sequence: TGTGCCAGCAGTGGGACGCATTTGAACACTGAAGCTTTCTTT. It specifies CASSGTHLNTEAFF.